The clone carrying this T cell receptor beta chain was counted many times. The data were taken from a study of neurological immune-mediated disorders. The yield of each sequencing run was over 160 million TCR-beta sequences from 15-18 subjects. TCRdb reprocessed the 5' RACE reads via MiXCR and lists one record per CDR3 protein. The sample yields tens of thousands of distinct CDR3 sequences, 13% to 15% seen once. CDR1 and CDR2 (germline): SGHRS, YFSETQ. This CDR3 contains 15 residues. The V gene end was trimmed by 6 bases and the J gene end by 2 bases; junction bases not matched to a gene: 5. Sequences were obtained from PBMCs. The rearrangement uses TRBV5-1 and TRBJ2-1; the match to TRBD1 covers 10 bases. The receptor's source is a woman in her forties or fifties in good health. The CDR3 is CASTAGQGAYNEQFF. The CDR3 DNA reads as TGCGCCAGCACCGCCGGACAGGGGGCCTACAATGAGCAGTTCTTC.